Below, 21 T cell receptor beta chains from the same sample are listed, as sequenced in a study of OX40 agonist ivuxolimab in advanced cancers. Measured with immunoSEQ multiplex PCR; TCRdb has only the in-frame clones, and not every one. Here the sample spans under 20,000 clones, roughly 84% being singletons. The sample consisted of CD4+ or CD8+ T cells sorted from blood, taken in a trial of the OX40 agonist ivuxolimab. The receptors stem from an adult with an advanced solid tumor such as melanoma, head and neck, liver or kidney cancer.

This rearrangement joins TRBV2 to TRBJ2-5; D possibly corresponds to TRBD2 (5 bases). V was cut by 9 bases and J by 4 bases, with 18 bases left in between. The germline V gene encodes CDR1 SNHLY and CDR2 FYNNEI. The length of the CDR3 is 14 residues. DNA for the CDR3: TGTGCCAGTCGAACGGGAAGTTGGGGAGAGACCCAGTACTTC. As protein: CASRTGSWGETQYF.

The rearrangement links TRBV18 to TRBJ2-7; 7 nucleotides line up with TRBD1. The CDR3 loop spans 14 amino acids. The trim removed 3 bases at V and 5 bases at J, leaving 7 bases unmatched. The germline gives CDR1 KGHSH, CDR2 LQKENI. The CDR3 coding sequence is TGTGCCAGCTCACCCAGACAGGGATCGGACGAGCAGTACTTC. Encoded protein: CASSPRQGSDEQYF.

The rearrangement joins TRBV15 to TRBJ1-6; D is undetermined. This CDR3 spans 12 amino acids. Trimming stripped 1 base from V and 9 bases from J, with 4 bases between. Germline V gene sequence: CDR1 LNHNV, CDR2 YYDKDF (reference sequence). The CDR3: CATSRATSPLHF. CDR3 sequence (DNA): TGTGCCACCAGCAGAGCCACTTCACCCCTCCACTTT.

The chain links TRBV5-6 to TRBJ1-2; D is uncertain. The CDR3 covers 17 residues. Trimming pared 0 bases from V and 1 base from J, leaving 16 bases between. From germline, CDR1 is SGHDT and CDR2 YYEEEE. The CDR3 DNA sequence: TGTGCCAGCAGCTTGGGGGCAGCCCCAACCTTTAACTATGGCTACACCTTC. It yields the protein CASSLGAAPTFNYGYTF.

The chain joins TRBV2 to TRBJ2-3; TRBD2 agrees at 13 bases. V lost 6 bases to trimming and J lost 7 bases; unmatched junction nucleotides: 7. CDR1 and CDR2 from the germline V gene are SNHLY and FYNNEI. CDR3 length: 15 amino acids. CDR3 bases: TGTGCCAGCAGGGTTAAGACTAGCGGGAGGAATACGCAGTATTTT. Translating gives CASRVKTSGRNTQYF.

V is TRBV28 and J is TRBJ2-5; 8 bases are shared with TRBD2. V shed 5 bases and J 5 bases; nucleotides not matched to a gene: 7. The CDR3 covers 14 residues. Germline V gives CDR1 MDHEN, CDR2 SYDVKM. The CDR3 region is CASSLSGSSETQYF. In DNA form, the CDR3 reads TGTGCCAGCAGTCTGAGCGGGAGCAGCGAGACCCAGTACTTC.

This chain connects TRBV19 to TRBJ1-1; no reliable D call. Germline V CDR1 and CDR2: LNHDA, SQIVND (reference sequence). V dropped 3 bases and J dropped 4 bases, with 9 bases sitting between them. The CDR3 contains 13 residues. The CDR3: CASSMGVGTEAFF. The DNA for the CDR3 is TGTGCCAGTAGTATGGGCGTGGGCACTGAAGCTTTCTTT.

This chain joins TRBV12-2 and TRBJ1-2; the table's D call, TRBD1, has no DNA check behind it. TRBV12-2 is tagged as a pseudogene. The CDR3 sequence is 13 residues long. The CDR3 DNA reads TGTGCAAGTCGAACTGGACAGGGCGGAGGCTACACCTTC. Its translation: CASRTGQGGGYTF.

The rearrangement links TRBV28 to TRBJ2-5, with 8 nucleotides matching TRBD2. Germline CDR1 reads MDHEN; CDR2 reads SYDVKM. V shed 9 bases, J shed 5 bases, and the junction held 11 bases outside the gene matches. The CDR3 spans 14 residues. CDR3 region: CASERGLRGETQYF. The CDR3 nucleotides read TGTGCCAGTGAGCGGGGGCTGAGAGGGGAGACCCAGTACTTC.

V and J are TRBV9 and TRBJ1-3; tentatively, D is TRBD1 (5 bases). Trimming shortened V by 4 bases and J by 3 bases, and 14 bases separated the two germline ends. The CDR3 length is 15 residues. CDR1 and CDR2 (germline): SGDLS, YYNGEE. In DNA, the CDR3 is TGTGCCAGCAGCAGAATGGACATAAGTGGAAACACCATATATTTT. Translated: CASSRMDISGNTIYF.

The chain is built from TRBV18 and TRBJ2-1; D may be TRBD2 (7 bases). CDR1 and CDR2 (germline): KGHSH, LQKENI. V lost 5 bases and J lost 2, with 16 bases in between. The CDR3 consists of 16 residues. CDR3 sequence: CASSSPLRGPYNEQFF. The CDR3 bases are TGTGCCAGCTCATCCCCTCTGCGGGGGCCCTACAATGAGCAGTTCTTC.

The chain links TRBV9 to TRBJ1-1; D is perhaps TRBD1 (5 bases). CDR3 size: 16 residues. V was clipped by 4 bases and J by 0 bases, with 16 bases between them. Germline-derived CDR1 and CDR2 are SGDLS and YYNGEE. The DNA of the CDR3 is TGTGCCAGCAGCCCCCGACAGAGGGGCATGAACACTGAAGCTTTCTTT. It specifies CASSPRQRGMNTEAFF. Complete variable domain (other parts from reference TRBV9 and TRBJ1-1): DSGVTQTPKHLITATGQRVTLRCSPRSGDLSVYWYQQSLDQGLQFLIQYYNGEERAKGNILERFSAQQFPDLHSELNLSSLELGDSALYFCASSPRQRGMNTEAFFGQGTRLTVV.

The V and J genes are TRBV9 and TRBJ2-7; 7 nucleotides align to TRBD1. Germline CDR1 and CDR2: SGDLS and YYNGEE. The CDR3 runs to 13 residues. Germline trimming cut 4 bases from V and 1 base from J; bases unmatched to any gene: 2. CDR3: CASSQGQSYEQYF. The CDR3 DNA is TGTGCCAGCAGCCAGGGACAGTCCTACGAGCAGTACTTC.

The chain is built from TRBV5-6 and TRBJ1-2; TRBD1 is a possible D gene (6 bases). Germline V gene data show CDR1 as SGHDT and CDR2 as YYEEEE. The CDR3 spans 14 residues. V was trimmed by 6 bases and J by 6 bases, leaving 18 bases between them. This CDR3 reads CASKTRGSVHGYTF. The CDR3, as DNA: TGTGCCAGCAAAACCAGGGGATCCGTTCATGGCTACACCTTC.

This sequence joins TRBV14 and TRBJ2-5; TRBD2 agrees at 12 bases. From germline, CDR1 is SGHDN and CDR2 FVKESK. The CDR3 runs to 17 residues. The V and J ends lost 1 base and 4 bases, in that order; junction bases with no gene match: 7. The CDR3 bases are TGTGCCAGCAGCCAAGGTCTAGCGGGGGGGCGTGGAGAGACCCAGTACTTC. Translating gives CASSQGLAGGRGETQYF.

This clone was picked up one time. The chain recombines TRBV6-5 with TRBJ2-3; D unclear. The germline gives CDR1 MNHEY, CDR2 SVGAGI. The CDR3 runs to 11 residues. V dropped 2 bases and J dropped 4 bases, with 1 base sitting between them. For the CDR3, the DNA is TGTGCCAGCAGTTACGCAGATACGCAGTATTTT. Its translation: CASSYADTQYF.

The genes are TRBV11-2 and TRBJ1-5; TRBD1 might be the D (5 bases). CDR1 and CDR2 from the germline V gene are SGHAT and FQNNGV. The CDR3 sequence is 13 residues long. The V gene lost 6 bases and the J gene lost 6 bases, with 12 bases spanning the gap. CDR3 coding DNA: TGTGCCAGCAGTCAGGGCGGGTTTCAGCCCCAGCATTTT. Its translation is CASSQGGFQPQHF.

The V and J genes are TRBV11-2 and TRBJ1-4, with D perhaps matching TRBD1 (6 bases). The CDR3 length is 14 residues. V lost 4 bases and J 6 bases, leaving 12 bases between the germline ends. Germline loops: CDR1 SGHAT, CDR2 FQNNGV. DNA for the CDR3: TGTGCCAGCAGCTCGGGGGCCAACTATGAAAAACTGTTTTTT. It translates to CASSSGANYEKLFF.

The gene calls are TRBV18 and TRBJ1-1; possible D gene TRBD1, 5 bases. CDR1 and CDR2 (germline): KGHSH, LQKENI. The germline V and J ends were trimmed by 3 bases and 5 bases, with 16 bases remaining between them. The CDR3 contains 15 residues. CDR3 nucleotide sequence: TGTGCCAGCTCACCTATTGGGACTACGGGGACTGAAGCTTTCTTT. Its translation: CASSPIGTTGTEAFF.

The CDR3 loop reads CAWNGGLSTRYEQYF. Here the CDR3 DNA reads TGTGCCTGGAATGGGGGGCTAAGTACCCGTTACGAGCAGTACTTC. The chain carries TRBV30 and TRBJ2-7; D possibly matches TRBD1 or TRBD2 (6 bases each). The V gene lost 4 bases and the J gene lost 4 bases, with 20 bases spanning the gap. The CDR3 has 15 residues. Germline CDR1 is GTSNPN and CDR2 is SVGIG (reference sequence).

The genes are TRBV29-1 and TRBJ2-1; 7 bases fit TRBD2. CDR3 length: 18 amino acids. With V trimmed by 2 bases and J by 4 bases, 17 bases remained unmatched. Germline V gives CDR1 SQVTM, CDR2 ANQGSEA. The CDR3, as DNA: TGCAGCGTTGAACTCCTACTCCAGAACAGCGGGGTATACAATGAGCAGTTCTTC. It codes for CSVELLLQNSGVYNEQFF.